These T cell receptor beta chains were read from a single sample in a study of Graves' ophthalmopathy and Graves' hyperthyroidism. MiXCR was run by TCRdb on the multiplex PCR reads, yielding one entry per CDR3 protein. This table holds around 670,000 distinct CDR3 sequences, 40% found once. Sequenced sample: peripheral blood. The receptors were gathered from an adult man with Graves' ophthalmopathy. CDR3s include the opening cysteine and the closing phenylalanine or tryptophan. D genes are given only for firm matches. The listing skips clone size in some rows; elsewhere it reads once, few, many or a size class.

cdr3_nt,cdr3_aa,d_call,j_call,clone_size,v_call
TGTGCCAGCAGTTCCTGGGGACTTCTCGAGTATGGCTACACCTTC,CASSSWGLLEYGYTF,.,TRBJ1-2,.,TRBV10-2
TGTGCCAGCAGCCAACTAGCGGGGGTACAAGAGACCCAGTACTTC,CASSQLAGVQETQYF,TRBD2,TRBJ2-5,many,TRBV5-8
TGTGCCAGCAGTCTATACCGGGACAGGAACAACTATGGCTACACCTTC,CASSLYRDRNNYGYTF,TRBD1,TRBJ1-2,few,TRBV12-3/TRBV12-4
TGTGCCAGCAGCCCCGTCGCATATCAGCCCCAGCATTTT,CASSPVAYQPQHF,.,TRBJ1-5,few,TRBV7-8
TGTGCCACAGGTCTTTACGAGCAGTACTTC,CATGLYEQYF,.,TRBJ2-7,few,TRBV27
TGTGCCAGCAGGAGCGGGAGCGACACCGGGGAGCTGTTTTTT,CASRSGSDTGELFF,TRBD2,TRBJ2-2,few,TRBV7-9
TGTGCCAGTTATGACACCCTCGGGGAGCTGTTTTTT,CASYDTLGELFF,.,TRBJ2-2,.,TRBV25-1
TGTGCCAGCAGTGAGGGTGGGGCGCTGTTTTTT,CASSEGGALFF,.,TRBJ2-2,.,TRBV25-1
TGCAGTGCTAGCACCGGGACAGGCTACGAGCAGTACTTC,CSASTGTGYEQYF,TRBD1,TRBJ2-7,.,TRBV20-1
TGTGCCAGCAGCTTAGGACAGGGAGATTGGGAGACCCAGTACTTC,CASSLGQGDWETQYF,.,TRBJ2-5,.,TRBV13
TGTGCCAGCAGTTTATCTGGACCTCAATTCTTATACGAGCAGTACTTC,CASSLSGPQFLYEQYF,.,TRBJ2-7,once,TRBV25-1
TGTGCCAGCAGTGGTTGGGGGGGGGCCACTGAAGCTTTCTTT,CASSGWGGATEAFF,.,TRBJ1-1,few,TRBV25-1
TGTGCCACGCTGGGCCAGGGGGCTGAAGCTTTCTTT,CATLGQGAEAFF,TRBD1,TRBJ1-1,many,TRBV10-3
TGTGCCAGCAACACCGGGGAGCTGTTTTTT,CASNTGELFF,.,TRBJ2-2,many,TRBV25-1
TGTGCCAGCAGACCGGCAGCCGGGGAGCTGTTTTTT,CASRPAAGELFF,.,TRBJ2-2,.,TRBV25-1
TGTGCCAGCAGCCCCAAATGGATCAGTCAGGACACCGGGGAGCTGTTTTTT,CASSPKWISQDTGELFF,.,TRBJ2-2,.,TRBV25-1
TGCGCCAGCAGCCAAGGACGCTCCGGGACAGGGGGCTATGGCTACACCTTC,CASSQGRSGTGGYGYTF,TRBD1,TRBJ1-2,few,TRBV4-3
TGTGCCAGCAGTTTGGATAATATGGGGTACACCTTC,CASSLDNMGYTF,.,TRBJ1-2,few,TRBV12-3/TRBV12-4
TGTGCCAGCAGTTCAAAGCCAGCCTCCTACGAGCAGTACTTC,CASSSKPASYEQYF,.,TRBJ2-7,.,TRBV6-5
TGCAGTGCGTGGGGGGGGGACTATGGCTACACCTTC,CSAWGGDYGYTF,.,TRBJ1-2,.,TRBV20-1
TGTGCCAGCAGCGAAAGAGGTGGGAGGAGTACGGAGCAGTACTTC,CASSERGGRSTEQYF,.,TRBJ2-7,.,TRBV13
TGTGCCAGCACGGGCCTTGGCAAACCGGGACCAAACTATGGCTACACCTTC,CASTGLGKPGPNYGYTF,.,TRBJ1-2,many,TRBV9
TGCGCCAGCAGCCACCCCCGACAGGGCGCAACAACTAATGAAAAACTGTTTTTT,CASSHPRQGATTNEKLFF,TRBD1,TRBJ1-4,.,TRBV7-6
TGTGCCAGCAGCCGTACCCGGCAGGGCGCGGGTAATTCACCCCTCCACTTT,CASSRTRQGAGNSPLHF,.,TRBJ1-6,.,TRBV7-9
TGCAGTGCTAATAACAGGCAGGGACTAAACTATGGCTACACCTTC,CSANNRQGLNYGYTF,.,TRBJ1-2,.,TRBV20-1
TGCAGTGCTTCCCGGGATTCCTATGGCTACACCTTC,CSASRDSYGYTF,.,TRBJ1-2,.,TRBV20-1
TGCAGCGTTGAGGTAAAGAGGGAGAACTCTGGGGCCAACGTCCTGACTTTC,CSVEVKRENSGANVLTF,.,TRBJ2-6,many,TRBV29-1
TGCAGTGCCTCCAGACTAGCGGGACTTGGGACCCAGTACTTC,CSASRLAGLGTQYF,TRBD2,TRBJ2-5,many,TRBV20-1
TGCAGCGTTGACATTCAGGGGGTCTACACCTTC,CSVDIQGVYTF,TRBD1,TRBJ1-2,many,TRBV29-1
TGTGCCAGCAGCCTAAACCAGGGGGCGGCCTATGGCTACACCTTC,CASSLNQGAAYGYTF,TRBD1,TRBJ1-2,few,TRBV7-9
TGTGCCATCAGAGGGTCCGCGATGAACACTGAAGCTTTCTTT,CAIRGSAMNTEAFF,.,TRBJ1-1,.,TRBV10-3
TGTGCCACCAGTGGGAGGGGAAACAATCAGCCCCAGCATTTT,CATSGRGNNQPQHF,.,TRBJ1-5,.,TRBV24-1
TGTGCCAGCAGCTTAGAAATCCGACGTCACACTGAAGCTTTCTTT,CASSLEIRRHTEAFF,.,TRBJ1-1,many,TRBV7-2
TGTGCCAGCAGGGACGACAGGGGCGCATGGGCGCAGTACTTC,CASRDDRGAWAQYF,TRBD1,TRBJ2-7,many,TRBV2
TGTGCCAGCAGCGTAAGGACAGACCCCTCCTACGAGCAGTACTTC,CASSVRTDPSYEQYF,.,TRBJ2-7,.,TRBV9
TGCAGTGCTAGAGTTGGAAACAGGGGTTTCCAAGAGACCCAGTACTTC,CSARVGNRGFQETQYF,TRBD1,TRBJ2-5,.,TRBV20-1
TGCGCCAGCAGCCCCACGGGACACCCAAGGGTATCACCCCTCCACTTT,CASSPTGHPRVSPLHF,.,TRBJ1-6,.,TRBV4-3
TGTGCCAGCAGTTACCATATGGGAGGGATCATACAGAGTTATGGCTACACCTTC,CASSYHMGGIIQSYGYTF,.,TRBJ1-2,few,TRBV6-5
.,CASSFYICSARSGQREKLFF,.,TRBJ1-4,.,TRBV11-2
TGTGCCAGCAGCTTAAACAGGGGGCAGTCCTACGAGCAGTACTTC,CASSLNRGQSYEQYF,TRBD1,TRBJ2-7,few,TRBV7-9
TGTGCCAGTAGTAACTACAGGGCAACTAATGAAAAACTGTTTTTT,CASSNYRATNEKLFF,.,TRBJ1-4,few,TRBV19
TGCGCCAGCAGCGATACAGGGGGCTGGGGCTACACCTTC,CASSDTGGWGYTF,TRBD1,TRBJ1-2,.,TRBV10-2
TGTGCCAGCAGCTTAGAACTAGCGGGAGGGCCGGAGACCCAGTACTTC,CASSLELAGGPETQYF,TRBD2,TRBJ2-5,.,TRBV7-2
TGTGCCAGCGTTGACAGGATGGGCACCCAGTACTTC,CASVDRMGTQYF,.,TRBJ2-5,.,TRBV25-1
TGTGCCAGCAGCCCGTTTCACAGCACTGGAAACACCATATATTTT,CASSPFHSTGNTIYF,.,TRBJ1-3,many,TRBV7-6
TGTGCCAGTAGTCCCCGACAGAAACTAGCGGGGGGCACCGGGGAGCTGTTTTTT,CASSPRQKLAGGTGELFF,TRBD2,TRBJ2-2,few,TRBV19
TGTGCCAGCAGTTCCCCTTCTGGCACTGAAGCTTTCTTT,CASSSPSGTEAFF,.,TRBJ1-1,many,TRBV12-3/TRBV12-4
TGTGACAGCAGCCAAGATTTGGGGTCTCGCTCACCCCTCCACTTT,CDSSQDLGSRSPLHF,.,TRBJ1-6,.,TRBV7-2